The source of this TCR beta chain is a study of beta chain features in type 1 diabetes. Findings of the study overall: Compared with healthy donors, patients appeared to share more similar naive, central memory and regulatory TCRB repertoires. The study found fewer insertions and more deletions at VDJ junctions in type 1 diabetes patients. Moderately but significantly shorter TCRB CDR3s were found in Type 1 diabetes patients in all four CD4+ subsets.

Reverse transcription of all isolated RNA meant that expressed TCRB transcripts were sequenced. Naive, central memory and regulatory T cell samples averaged roughly 3.6 million reads. TCRdb's table, derived via immunoSEQ multiplex PCR, lists solely in-frame clones and lacks some. The data contain approximately 360,000 clones, over 9.5% of them seen just once; the ten biggest clones take up 0.01%. CDR3 size: 15 residues. From germline, CDR1 is SGHTA and CDR2 FQGTGA. Trimming stripped 5 bases from V and 7 bases from J, with 20 bases between. This clone was seen a few times. Antigen specificity is unknown. Every single donor gave one heparinised blood draw, and these averaged around 110 mL.

The chain recombines TRBV7-3 with TRBJ1-1, with D tentatively TRBD1 (5 bases). The sequence came from a woman aged 18-29 years with type 1 diabetes. Specimen: naive CD4+ T cells from blood. The CDR3 region is CASSAAPLTVDEAFF. CDR3 nucleotide sequence: TGTGCCAGCAGCGCAGCCCCCCTGACAGTGGATGAAGCTTTCTTT.